Listed here are 21 T cell receptor beta chains from one sample, sequenced in a study of blood T cells in healthy people across ages. Together with a sample-barcoded 5' primer, a J-beta primer mix was included in a second PCR lasting roughly 7 to 11 cycles. A single record per CDR3 protein comes from TCRdb applying MiXCR to the 5' RACE reads. The sample has more than 800,000 distinct CDR3 sequences, under 35% seen once. Material for sequencing was blood. These receptors all come from an elderly woman in good health.

This clonotype was detected only a few times. The chain links TRBV20-1 to TRBJ1-5; unclear D gene. Germline CDR1 DFQATT, CDR2 SNEGSKA (reference sequence). The length of the CDR3 is 15 residues. Trimming removed 5 bases from V and 0 bases from J, with 14 bases in between. CDR3 in DNA: TGCAGTGCTGAATCACCAGGTTATAGCAATCAGCCCCAGCATTTT. This translates into CSAESPGYSNQPQHF.

A note on this clonotype: A read error may account for a junction end that differs from germline. The chain has TRBV7-7 and TRBJ2-2, with 8 nucleotides matching TRBD1. The germline gives CDR1 SSHAT, CDR2 FNYEAQ (reference sequence). The CDR3 length is 14 residues. The CDR3 reads CASSLGRGHGELFF. The DNA of the CDR3 is TGTGCTAGCAGCCTAGGCAGGGGGCACGGGGAGCTGTTTTTT.

Notes on this clonotype: This may come from a read error, since a much larger clone is one base off. The chain uses TRBV28 and TRBJ2-7, with 8 bases that match TRBD1. Germline-derived CDR1 and CDR2 are MDHEN and SYDVKM. The CDR3 contains 15 residues. With V trimmed by 0 bases and J by 7 bases, 8 bases remained unmatched. CDR3 sequence: CASSLWSGGMDEQYF. The DNA for the CDR3 is TGTGCCAGCAGTTTATGGTCAGGGGGCATGGATGAGCAGTACTTC.

The chain joins TRBV27 to TRBJ1-1; D is ambiguous. The CDR3 contains 14 residues. Trimming took off 3 bases at V and 7 bases at J, with 15 bases between the two ends. The V gene's germline CDR1 is MNHEY and CDR2 SMNVEV (reference sequence). The CDR3 DNA follows: TGTGCCAGCAGTTTTAGTAGTCGGTTCGATGAAGCTTTCTTT. It specifies CASSFSSRFDEAFF.

This clonotype showed up many times. The chain employs TRBV6-6 and TRBJ2-4, with 8 bases identical to TRBD1. Trimming removed 6 bases from V and 11 bases from J; junction bases left unmatched: 12. Germline V gene sequence: CDR1 MNHNY, CDR2 SVGAGI (reference sequence). The CDR3 consists of 14 residues. CDR3 residues: CASRPGQGGLFQYF. CDR3 DNA sequence: TGTGCCAGCAGACCCGGACAGGGTGGTTTATTTCAGTACTTC.

Many counts were recorded for this clonotype. The chain joins TRBV5-1 to TRBJ1-2; D perhaps matches TRBD1 (5 bases). The ends were cut back, 0 bases at V and 4 bases at J, with 13 bases in the middle. Germline V lookup: CDR1 SGHRS, CDR2 YFSETQ. The CDR3 length is 15 residues. This chain's CDR3 is CASSLDGAGSYGYTF. The CDR3 DNA sequence: TGCGCCAGCAGCTTGGATGGGGCTGGTTCCTATGGCTACACCTTC.

The chain couples TRBV2 to TRBJ1-5; D is ambiguous. The CDR3 is 12 amino acids. CDR1 is SNHLY and CDR2 is FYNNEI in the germline V gene. Trimming left V 3 bases short and J 4 bases short, with 4 bases between. CDR3 amino acids: CASSEENQPQHF. DNA of the CDR3: TGTGCCAGCAGTGAGGAAAATCAGCCCCAGCATTTT.

This clonotype appeared many times. The chain joins TRBV20-1 to TRBJ1-5, with D tentatively TRBD1 (5 bases). The CDR3 is 15 amino acids. Trimming pared 4 bases from V and 1 base from J, leaving 14 bases between. The germline gives CDR1 DFQATT, CDR2 SNEGSKA (reference sequence). This CDR3 is CSATAGGMSNQPQHF. In DNA, the CDR3 is TGCAGTGCTACTGCGGGGGGAATGAGCAATCAGCCCCAGCATTTT.

The rearrangement joins TRBV20-1 to TRBJ2-2; D possibly corresponds to TRBD2 (5 bases). In germline, CDR1 is DFQATT, CDR2 SNEGSKA (reference sequence). V dropped 3 bases and J dropped 4 bases, with 12 bases sitting between them. The length of the CDR3 is 14 residues. The DNA of the CDR3 is TGCAGTGCTAGTTGGGATCGGGGCACCGGGGAGCTGTTTTTT. Residues: CSASWDRGTGELFF.

This clonotype appeared a few times. The gene calls are TRBV13 and TRBJ2-7; D gene ambiguous. This CDR3 spans 14 amino acids. Trimming took 0 bases from V and 3 from J, leaving 9 bases between them. Germline values: CDR1 PRHDT, CDR2 FYEKMQ (reference sequence). The CDR3 DNA follows: TGTGCCAGCAGCTTAGGGGTCAGCGACTACGAGCAGTACTTC. The encoded protein is CASSLGVSDYEQYF.

The chain couples TRBV7-9 to TRBJ1-6; D is possibly TRBD1 (5 bases). Germline-derived CDR1 and CDR2 are SEHNR and FQNEAQ (reference sequence). This CDR3 region has 14 residues. The V gene lost 2 bases and the J gene lost 11 bases, with 13 bases spanning the gap. DNA of the CDR3: TGTGCCAGCAGCTTATCGACCGAGGGGACACCCCTCCACTTT. Its protein is CASSLSTEGTPLHF.

Regarding this clonotype: A much larger clone is a single base away; this may be a read error. V is TRBV4-3 and J is TRBJ2-1; unclear D gene. The V gene's germline CDR1 is LGHNA and CDR2 YSLEER. This CDR3 contains 15 residues. Trimming shortened V by 2 bases and J by 10 bases, and 18 bases separated the two germline ends. The CDR3 sequence: CASSQLAGPNYEQFF. The CDR3 DNA follows: TGCGCCAGCAGCCAACTTGCCGGGCCCAACTACGAGCAGTTCTTC.

A remark on this clonotype: One junction end disagrees with the germline gene, perhaps due to a read error. V usage is TRBV4-2 and J usage is TRBJ2-6; D unclear. The CDR3 totals 16 residues. CDR1 and CDR2 from the germline V gene are LGHNA and YNFKEQ. CDR3 region: CASSKDEDSGANVLTF. The CDR3 DNA follows: TGTGCCAGCAGCAAAGACGAGGACTCTGGGGCCAACGTCCTGACTTTC.

In this sample, this clonotype turned up a few times. The chain has TRBV28 and TRBJ2-1; TRBD1 aligns across 8 bases. The J call may be faulty, since TRBJ2-7 better matches the DNA end. CDR1 MDHEN and CDR2 SYDVKM come from the germline V gene. The CDR3 has 15 amino acids. The CDR3 region is CASRGGQVAYNEQYF. The CDR3 region has the DNA TGTGCCAGCAGGGGGGGACAGGTCGCCTACAATGAGCAGTACTTC.

This clonotype was counted ten times or more. The rearrangement joins TRBV7-9 to TRBJ2-3, with 10 nucleotides matching TRBD1. Germline V gives CDR1 SEHNR, CDR2 FQNEAQ (reference sequence). V gave up 4 bases and J gave up 0 bases; unmatched junction bases: 10. The CDR3 sequence is 18 residues long. CDR3 sequence reads: CASSSPHGGQGSTDTQYF. In nucleotides, the CDR3 is TGTGCCAGCAGCTCACCACATGGGGGACAGGGGAGCACAGATACGCAGTATTTT.

The sample holds a few counts of this clonotype. This could be a read error, since a much larger clone is one nucleotide away. The rearrangement uses TRBV7-6 and TRBJ2-5; D remains unclear. Germline V gene sequence: CDR1 SGHVS, CDR2 FNYEAQ. The CDR3 spans 14 residues. DNA for the CDR3: TGTGCCAGCAGCTTAGCGACGACGGTGGAGACCCGGTACTTC. This gives the protein CASSLATTVETRYF.

This chain links TRBV7-2 with TRBJ2-3; TRBD2 agrees at 13 bases. The V segment lost 0 bases and the J segment 3 bases; nucleotides outside the gene matches: 6. This CDR3 has 18 amino acids. Germline V gene sequence: CDR1 SGHTA, CDR2 FQGNSA. CDR3 nucleotide sequence: TGTGCCAGCAGCTTAGCGCCCCAGACTAGCGGGGGGACAGATACGCAGTATTTT. This codes for CASSLAPQTSGGTDTQYF.

There are many counts of this clonotype. CDR3 region: CASSQLYYEQYF. The CDR3 DNA reads TGTGCCAGCAGCCAACTATACTACGAGCAGTACTTC. V gene TRBV3-1 combines with J gene TRBJ2-7; the D is unclear. The germline CDR1 and CDR2 sequences are LGHDT and YNNKEL (reference sequence). Deletions cut 2 bases from V and 3 bases from J, with 5 bases between. This CDR3 is built from 12 residues.

In this sample, this clonotype turned up a few times. This sequence joins TRBV6-5 and TRBJ1-5; 8 bases map to TRBD1. V shed 3 bases and J 2 bases; nucleotides not matched to a gene: 9. CDR3 size: 17 residues. Looked up from germline, CDR1 is MNHEY and CDR2 is SVGAGI. The CDR3 loop is CASSYSATGGGNQPQHF. The DNA for the CDR3 is TGTGCCAGCAGTTATTCCGCTACAGGGGGTGGCAATCAGCCCCAGCATTTT.

This clonotype occurred many times. The chain recombines TRBV20-1 with TRBJ2-4; 8 nucleotides line up with TRBD1. The CDR3 spans 14 residues. The junction had 7 bases not matched to a gene; V was cut back by 3 bases and J by 6 bases. Per germline, CDR1 DFQATT and CDR2 SNEGSKA (reference sequence). CDR3: CSARETGAGNIQYF. CDR3 in DNA: TGCAGTGCTAGGGAGACAGGGGCGGGAAACATTCAGTACTTC.

The rearrangement links TRBV7-9 to TRBJ1-5, with a possible D match to TRBD1 (5 bases). The CDR3 length is 14 residues. Per the germline V gene, CDR1 is SEHNR and CDR2 is FQNEAQ (reference sequence). V was clipped by 5 bases and J by 5 bases, with 13 bases between them. Here the CDR3 reads CASSGIGDHQPQHF. CDR3 nucleotides: TGTGCCAGCAGCGGTATAGGGGATCATCAGCCCCAGCATTTT.